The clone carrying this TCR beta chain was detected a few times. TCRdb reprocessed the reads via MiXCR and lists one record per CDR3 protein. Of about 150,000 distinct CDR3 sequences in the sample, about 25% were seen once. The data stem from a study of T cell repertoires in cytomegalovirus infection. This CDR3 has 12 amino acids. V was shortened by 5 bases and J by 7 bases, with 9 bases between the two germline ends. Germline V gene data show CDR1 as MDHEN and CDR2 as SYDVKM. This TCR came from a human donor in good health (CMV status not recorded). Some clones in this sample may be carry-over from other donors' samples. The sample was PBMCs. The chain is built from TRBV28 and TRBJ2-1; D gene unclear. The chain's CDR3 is CASSPRPNEQFF. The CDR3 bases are TGTGCCAGCAGTCCTCGGCCGAATGAGCAGTTCTTC.